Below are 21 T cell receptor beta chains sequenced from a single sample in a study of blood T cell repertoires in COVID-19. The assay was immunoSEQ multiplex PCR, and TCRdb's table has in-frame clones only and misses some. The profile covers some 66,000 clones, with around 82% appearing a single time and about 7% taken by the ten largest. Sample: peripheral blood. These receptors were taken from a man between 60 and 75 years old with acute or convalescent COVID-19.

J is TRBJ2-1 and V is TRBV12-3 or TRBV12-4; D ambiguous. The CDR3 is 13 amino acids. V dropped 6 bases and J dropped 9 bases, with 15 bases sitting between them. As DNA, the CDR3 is TGTGCCAGCAGCGCAAACTCTGGTCGTGAGCAGTTCTTC. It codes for CASSANSGREQFF.

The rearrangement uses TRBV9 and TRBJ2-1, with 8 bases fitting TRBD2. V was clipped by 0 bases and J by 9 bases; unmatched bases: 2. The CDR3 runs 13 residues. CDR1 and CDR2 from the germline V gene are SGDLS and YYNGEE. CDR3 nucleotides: TGTGCCAGCAGCGTAGTAGCGGGGAGTGAGCAGTTCTTC. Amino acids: CASSVVAGSEQFF. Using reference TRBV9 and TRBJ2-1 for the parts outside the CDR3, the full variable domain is DSGVTQTPKHLITATGQRVTLRCSPRSGDLSVYWYQQSLDQGLQFLIQYYNGEERAKGNILERFSAQQFPDLHSELNLSSLELGDSALYFCASSVVAGSEQFFGPGTRLTVL.

CDR3 nucleotide sequence: TGTGCCAGCAGCTTAAAAGGGGGCGGTGAGACCCAGTACTTC. It is translated as CASSLKGGGETQYF. The chain uses TRBV11-3 and TRBJ2-5, with TRBD1 identical over 7 bases. The CDR3 length is 14 residues. Germline CDR1 is SGHNT and CDR2 is YENEEA. J gave up 5 bases and V 2 bases, and 5 bases lay outside the gene matches.

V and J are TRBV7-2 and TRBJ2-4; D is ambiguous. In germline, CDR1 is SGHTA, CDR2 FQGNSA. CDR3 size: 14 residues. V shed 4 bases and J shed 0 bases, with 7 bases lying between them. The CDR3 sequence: CASSSLLAKNIQYF. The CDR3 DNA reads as TGTGCCAGCAGCTCACTTTTAGCCAAAAACATTCAGTACTTC.

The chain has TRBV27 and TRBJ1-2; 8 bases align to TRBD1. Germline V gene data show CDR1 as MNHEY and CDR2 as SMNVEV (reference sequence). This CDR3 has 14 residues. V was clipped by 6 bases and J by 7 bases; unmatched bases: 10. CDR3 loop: CASSPYQGAVGYTF. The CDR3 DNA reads TGTGCCAGCAGCCCCTATCAGGGGGCAGTTGGCTACACCTTC.

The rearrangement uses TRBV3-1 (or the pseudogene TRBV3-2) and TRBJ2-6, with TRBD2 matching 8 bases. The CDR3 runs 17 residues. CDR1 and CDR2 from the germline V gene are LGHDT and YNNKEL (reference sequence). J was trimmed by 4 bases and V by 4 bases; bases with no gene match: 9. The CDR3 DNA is TGTGCCAGCAGCCCGGTGGCGGGGGGTTTGGGGGCCAACGTCCTGACTTTC. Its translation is CASSPVAGGLGANVLTF.

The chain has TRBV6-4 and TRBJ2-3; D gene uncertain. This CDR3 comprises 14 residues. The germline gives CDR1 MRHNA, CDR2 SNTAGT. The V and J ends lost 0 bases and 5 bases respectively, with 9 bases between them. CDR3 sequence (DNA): TGTGCCAGCAGTGACTCCGTCCGCGGAGATACGCAGTATTTT. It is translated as CASSDSVRGDTQYF.

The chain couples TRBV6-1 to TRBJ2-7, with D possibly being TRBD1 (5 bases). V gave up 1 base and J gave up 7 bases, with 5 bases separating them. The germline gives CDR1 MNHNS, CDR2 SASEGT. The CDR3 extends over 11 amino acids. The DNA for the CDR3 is TGTGCCAGCAGTGAAGGACAGGAGCAGTACGTC. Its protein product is CASSEGQEQYV.

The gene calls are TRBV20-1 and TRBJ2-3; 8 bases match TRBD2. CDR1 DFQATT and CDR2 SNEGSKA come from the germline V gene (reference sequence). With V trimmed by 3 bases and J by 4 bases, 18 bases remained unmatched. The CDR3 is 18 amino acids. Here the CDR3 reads CSASSSAVLSGASDTQYF. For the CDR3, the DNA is TGCAGTGCTAGTTCGTCCGCCGTACTTAGCGGGGCTTCAGATACGCAGTATTTT.

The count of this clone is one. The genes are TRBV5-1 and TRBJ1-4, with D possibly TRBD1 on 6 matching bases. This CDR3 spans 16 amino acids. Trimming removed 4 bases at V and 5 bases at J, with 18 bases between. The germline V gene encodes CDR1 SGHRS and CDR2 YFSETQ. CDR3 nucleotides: TGCGCCAGCAGCCAGGACCCACAGGGAGGGAATGAAAAACTGTTTTTT. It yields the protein CASSQDPQGGNEKLFF.

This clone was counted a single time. CDR3 DNA: TGTGCCAGCAGTCGTACAGGGAAGAACACTGAAGCTTTCTTT. Translated: CASSRTGKNTEAFF. The chain employs TRBV7-9 and TRBJ1-1, with D tentatively TRBD1 (6 bases). V was shortened by 6 bases and J by 1 base, with 12 bases between the two germline ends. CDR3 length: 14 residues. Germline V lookup: CDR1 SEHNR, CDR2 FQNEAQ (reference sequence).

CDR3 loop: CAWKMSSGGYEQFF. CDR3 in DNA: TGTGCCTGGAAGATGTCTAGCGGGGGTTATGAGCAGTTCTTC. The chain has TRBV30 and TRBJ2-1, with 10 bases identical to TRBD2. Germline assignment: CDR1 GTSNPN and CDR2 SVGIG (reference sequence). The CDR3 consists of 14 residues. Trimming at V came to 4 bases and at J to 8 bases, leaving 8 bases not matched to a gene. Full variable domain (remainder filled in from reference TRBV30 and TRBJ2-1): SQTIHQWPATLVQPVGSPLSLECTVEGTSNPNLYWYRQAAGRGLQLLFYSVGIGQISSEVPQNLSASRPQDRQFILSSKKLLLSDSGFYLCAWKMSSGGYEQFFGPGTRLTVL.

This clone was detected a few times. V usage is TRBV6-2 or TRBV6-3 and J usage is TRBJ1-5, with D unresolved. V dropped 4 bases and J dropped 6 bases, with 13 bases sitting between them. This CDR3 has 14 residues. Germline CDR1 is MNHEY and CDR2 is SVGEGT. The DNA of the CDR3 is TGTGCCAGCAGTTTTACGGGTCGGGGTCAGCCCCAGCATTTT. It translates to CASSFTGRGQPQHF.

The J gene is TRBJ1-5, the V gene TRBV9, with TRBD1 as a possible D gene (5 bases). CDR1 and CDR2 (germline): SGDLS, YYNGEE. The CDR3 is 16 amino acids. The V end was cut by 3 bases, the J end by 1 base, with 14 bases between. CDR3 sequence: CASSAADNPSNQPQHF. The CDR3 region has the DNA TGTGCCAGCAGCGCGGCGGACAACCCAAGCAATCAGCCCCAGCATTTT.

Here the CDR3 reads CASRKGALGETQYF. The CDR3 coding sequence is TGTGCCAGTAGAAAGGGGGCGCTGGGAGAGACCCAGTACTTC. The chain links TRBV19 to TRBJ2-5; 7 bases are shared with TRBD1. Per germline, CDR1 LNHDA and CDR2 SQIVND (reference sequence). V was pared by 6 bases and J by 4 bases, with 8 bases of the junction left unmatched. The CDR3 is 14 residues long.

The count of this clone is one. The CDR3 bases are TGTGCCAGCAGCTACGGACAGGGCTATGGCTACACCTTC. This sequence encodes CASSYGQGYGYTF. The V gene is TRBV5-5, the J gene TRBJ1-2; 8 positions match TRBD1. This CDR3 spans 13 amino acids. The junction had 2 bases not matched to a gene; V was cut back by 3 bases and J by 4 bases. CDR1 and CDR2 (germline): SGHKS, YYEKEE (reference sequence).

CDR3 sequence reads: CASSLRERDGYTF. CDR3 coding DNA: TGTGCCAGTAGTCTTCGGGAGAGGGATGGCTACACCTTC. The rearrangement links TRBV19 to TRBJ1-2; no definite D call. The germline V gene has CDR1 LNHDA and CDR2 SQIVND (reference sequence). V was trimmed by 5 bases and J by 6 bases, leaving 13 bases between them. This CDR3 region has 13 residues.

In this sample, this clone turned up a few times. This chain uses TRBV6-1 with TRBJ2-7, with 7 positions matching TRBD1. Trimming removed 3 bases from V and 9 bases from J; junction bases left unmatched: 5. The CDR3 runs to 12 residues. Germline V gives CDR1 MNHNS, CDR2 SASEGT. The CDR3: CASSENRGRQYV. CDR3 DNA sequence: TGTGCCAGCAGTGAGAACAGGGGAAGGCAGTACGTC.

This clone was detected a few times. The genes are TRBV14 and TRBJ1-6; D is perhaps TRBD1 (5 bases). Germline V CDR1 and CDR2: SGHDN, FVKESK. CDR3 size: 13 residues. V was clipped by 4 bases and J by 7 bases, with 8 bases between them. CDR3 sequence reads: CASSLGGNSPLHF. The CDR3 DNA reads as TGTGCCAGCAGCCTCGGGGGGAATTCACCCCTCCACTTT.

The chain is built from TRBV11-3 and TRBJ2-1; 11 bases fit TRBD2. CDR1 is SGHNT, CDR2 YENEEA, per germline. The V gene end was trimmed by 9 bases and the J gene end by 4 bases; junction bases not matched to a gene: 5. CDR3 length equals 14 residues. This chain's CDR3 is CASRTSGSYNEQFF. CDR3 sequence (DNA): TGTGCCAGTAGGACTAGCGGGTCGTACAATGAGCAGTTCTTC.

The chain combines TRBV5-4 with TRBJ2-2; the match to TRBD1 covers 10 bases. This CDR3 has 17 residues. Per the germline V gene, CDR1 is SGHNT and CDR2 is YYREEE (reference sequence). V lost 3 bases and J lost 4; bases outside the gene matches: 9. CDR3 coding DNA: TGTGCCAGCAGCTCGACCGGGACAGGGGTTTCCACCGGGGAGCTGTTTTTT. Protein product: CASSSTGTGVSTGELFF.